The 6 T cell receptor beta chains below all came from one sample that was sequenced in a study of vaccination and CD4 T cells after COVID-19. Antigen specificity for these receptors is unknown. This sample's treatment: approximately 10-day PBMC culture with coronavirus spike peptide pools or control peptides (ViraFEST assay). These CD4+ T cells came from an unexposed donor, sampled before the COVID-19 pandemic (2011-2018). With the Oncomine TCR Beta short-read assay, DNA from cultured CD4+ T cells was sequenced. Using its own MiXCR run on the PCR reads, TCRdb lists one record per CDR3 protein. The sample carries 5,500 to 7,500 distinct CDR3 sequences, approximately 30% recorded once. Specimen: CD4+ T cells from blood, cultured in vitro. Receptors originate from a human donor in good health.

In this sample, this clonotype turned up a few times. The chain joins TRBV7-2 to TRBJ2-5, with a possible D match to TRBD2 (6 bases). V lost 0 bases and J lost 2, with 7 bases in between. The CDR3 covers 14 residues. Germline CDR1 and CDR2: SGHTA and FQGNSA. The CDR3 loop reads CASSLALAQETQYF. Written as DNA, the CDR3 is TGTGCCAGCAGCTTAGCACTAGCTCAAGAGACCCAGTACTTC.

This clonotype was seen a handful of times. The V gene is TRBV3-1, the J gene TRBJ1-6; TRBD1 matches at 9 bases. Per germline, CDR1 LGHDT and CDR2 YNNKEL (reference sequence). V was pared by 5 bases and J by 9 bases, with 8 bases of the junction left unmatched. The length of the CDR3 is 15 residues. CDR3 sequence: CASSSLLDRGSPLHF. CDR3 coding DNA: TGTGCCAGCAGCTCTCTGTTGGACAGGGGTTCACCCCTCCACTTT.

This chain links TRBV19 with TRBJ1-2; D unclear. Germline-derived CDR1 and CDR2 are LNHDA and SQIVND (reference sequence). V lost 2 bases to trimming and J lost 4 bases, with 14 bases between them. The CDR3 sequence is 15 residues long. The CDR3 nucleotides read TGTGCCAGTAGTATACTAGATCGAACGGGCTATGGCTACACCTTC. It specifies CASSILDRTGYGYTF.

In its sample, this clonotype was seen a few times. The chain couples TRBV7-8 to TRBJ2-7, with 9 positions matching TRBD1. The J segment lost 5 bases and the V segment lost 5 bases, leaving 7 bases of the junction unmatched. Germline assignment: CDR1 SGHVS and CDR2 FQNEAQ. The CDR3 spans 14 residues. CDR3 DNA sequence: TGTGCCAGCAGCGGAACAGGGGGCTTCCACGAGCAGTACTTC. It yields the protein CASSGTGGFHEQYF.

The rearrangement uses TRBV20-1 and TRBJ1-1; D is ambiguous. CDR3 size: 9 residues. The V gene lost 5 bases and the J gene lost 9 bases, with 7 bases spanning the gap. The germline gives CDR1 DFQATT, CDR2 SNEGSKA (reference sequence). The chain's CDR3 is CSADTQAFF. DNA of the CDR3: TGCAGTGCTGATACTCAAGCTTTCTTT.

The genes are TRBV6-2 or TRBV6-3 and TRBJ2-7; 12 bases align to TRBD2. V gave up 0 bases and J gave up 5 bases; unmatched junction bases: 2. This CDR3 has 15 residues. Germline V lookup: CDR1 MNHEY, CDR2 SVGEGT. CDR3 residues: CASSYSTSGGNEQYF. The CDR3 nucleotides are TGTGCCAGCAGTTACTCGACTAGCGGGGGCAACGAGCAGTACTTC.